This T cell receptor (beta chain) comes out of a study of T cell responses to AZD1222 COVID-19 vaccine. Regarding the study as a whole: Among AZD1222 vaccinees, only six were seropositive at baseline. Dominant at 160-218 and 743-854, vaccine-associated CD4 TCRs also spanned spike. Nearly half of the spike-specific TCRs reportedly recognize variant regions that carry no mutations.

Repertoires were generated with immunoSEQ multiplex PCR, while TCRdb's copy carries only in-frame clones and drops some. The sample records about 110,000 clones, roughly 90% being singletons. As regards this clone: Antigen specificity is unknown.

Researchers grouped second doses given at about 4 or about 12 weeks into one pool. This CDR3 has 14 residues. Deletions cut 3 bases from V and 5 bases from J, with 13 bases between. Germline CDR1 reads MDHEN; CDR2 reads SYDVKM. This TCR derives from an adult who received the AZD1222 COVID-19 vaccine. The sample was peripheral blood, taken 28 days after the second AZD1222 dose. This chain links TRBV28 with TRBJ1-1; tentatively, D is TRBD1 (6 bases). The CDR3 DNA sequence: TGTGCCAGCAGTTTGGGACACCTGAGAACTGAAGCTTTCTTT. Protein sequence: CASSLGHLRTEAFF.